Each of the 14 T cell receptor beta chains below was sequenced from the same sample in a study of T cells after yellow fever vaccination. TCRdb reprocessed the 5' RACE reads via MiXCR and lists one record per CDR3 protein. The sample lists about 310,000 distinct CDR3 sequences, around 4% seen once, with about a quarter in the top ten. Source: PBMCs, taken on the day of the yellow fever booster vaccination. All receptors derive from a young man who received the YFV17D yellow fever vaccine.

V usage is TRBV12-5 and J usage is TRBJ1-4; 8 bases line up with TRBD1. There are 14 residues in the CDR3. Per the germline V gene, CDR1 is LGHNT and CDR2 is FRNRAP. J lost 8 bases, V lost 7 bases, and 9 bases had no gene match. The CDR3 DNA reads TGTGCTAGTGTTCCCCCAGGACAGGGCGAAAAACTGTTTTTT. This codes for CASVPPGQGEKLFF.

This clonotype was detected only a few times. The V call is TRBV20-1, the J call TRBJ1-6; 9 bases are a match to TRBD1. The CDR3 consists of 14 residues. Germline V gene lookup returns CDR1 DFQATT and CDR2 SNEGSKA (reference sequence). Trimming at V came to 3 bases and at J to 8 bases, leaving 5 bases not matched to a gene. DNA of the CDR3: TGCAGTGCTAGGGATGGACAGGGGTATTCACCCCTCCACTTT. This sequence encodes CSARDGQGYSPLHF.

The rearrangement joins TRBV3-1 to TRBJ2-3; D is undetermined. The CDR3 runs 13 residues. V lost 4 bases and J lost 6, with 11 bases in between. Germline V gene lookup returns CDR1 LGHDT and CDR2 YNNKEL (reference sequence). CDR3 DNA sequence: TGTGCCAGCAGCCGAAACCGTTGGGATACGCAGTATTTT. Translating it yields CASSRNRWDTQYF.

This clonotype was observed many times. V gene TRBV7-9 combines with J gene TRBJ2-4; 8 bases match TRBD1. The CDR3 runs 11 residues. With V trimmed by 3 bases and J by 14 bases, 3 bases remained unmatched. The germline CDR1 and CDR2 sequences are SEHNR and FQNEAQ (reference sequence). CDR3: CASSLGQDKYF. The CDR3 nucleotides are TGTGCCAGCAGCTTGGGACAGGATAAGTACTTC.

The chain employs TRBV5-1 and TRBJ2-1; 8 bases align to TRBD1. Trimming removed 0 bases from V and 1 base from J; junction bases left unmatched: 12. Germline lookup yields CDR1 SGHRS and CDR2 YFSETQ. This CDR3 has 19 amino acids. This CDR3 is CASSLGVSGGQGSYNEQFF. CDR3 nucleotide sequence: TGCGCCAGCAGCTTGGGCGTATCGGGTGGACAGGGTTCCTACAATGAGCAGTTCTTC.

This clonotype was recorded at least ten times. V gene TRBV5-1 combines with J gene TRBJ1-1, with 10 bases lining up with TRBD1. V lost 4 bases, J lost 3 bases, and 6 bases stayed unmatched. This CDR3 spans 15 amino acids. Germline loops: CDR1 SGHRS, CDR2 YFSETQ. CDR3 protein: CASSPTGTGDTEAFF. The CDR3 DNA sequence: TGCGCCAGCAGCCCAACCGGGACAGGGGACACTGAAGCTTTCTTT.

This clonotype appeared a few times. V usage is TRBV20-1 and J usage is TRBJ2-7, with a tentative D call TRBD1 (6 bases). With 5 bases removed from V and 0 bases from J, the gap between germline ends came to 14 bases. This CDR3 comprises 14 residues. The germline V gene has CDR1 DFQATT and CDR2 SNEGSKA (reference sequence). This chain's CDR3 is CSAPQGSFSYEQYF. CDR3 DNA sequence: TGCAGTGCTCCCCAGGGGTCCTTCTCCTACGAGCAGTACTTC.

The table lists this clonotype with many counts. The chain joins TRBV4-1 to TRBJ2-5, with D possibly TRBD2 on 6 matching bases. The CDR3 loop spans 13 amino acids. Germline values: CDR1 MGHRA, CDR2 YSYEKL. V was shortened by 0 bases and J by 5 bases, with 7 bases between the two germline ends. The CDR3 region is CASSQDGRETQYF. For the CDR3, the DNA is TGCGCCAGCAGCCAAGATGGGAGGGAGACCCAGTACTTC.

Comments on this clonotype: Mismatch with germline at one junction end may stem from a read error. The chain couples TRBV7-7 to TRBJ2-5; 7 bases fit TRBD1. Germline values: CDR1 SSHAT, CDR2 FNYEAQ (reference sequence). The length of the CDR3 is 15 residues. Written as DNA, the CDR3 is TGTGCTAGCAGCTTAGAGACGGGACAGCAAGAGACCCAGTACTTC. It specifies CASSLETGQQETQYF.

This clonotype was counted between two and nine times. The V gene is TRBV12-3 or TRBV12-4, the J gene TRBJ2-5, with TRBD2 matching over 9 bases. The ends lost 1 base at V and 9 bases at J; junction bases unmatched: 9. This CDR3 region has 15 residues. The CDR3, as DNA: TGTGCCAGCAGTTTAGGGCTAGCGGGGCTCTCGGCCCAGTACTTC. The encoded protein is CASSLGLAGLSAQYF.

The CDR3 DNA follows: TGCAGTGCTTTGGACAGGGGTTTGTGGAATCAGCCCCAGCATTTT. Translated, it gives CSALDRGLWNQPQHF. V is TRBV20-1 and J is TRBJ1-5, with 9 bases fitting TRBD1. With 5 bases clipped from V and 4 bases from J, the junction kept 9 bases outside the gene matches. The CDR3 totals 15 residues. Germline assignment: CDR1 DFQATT and CDR2 SNEGSKA (reference sequence).

This clonotype was observed a handful of times. The chain uses TRBV12-3 or TRBV12-4 and TRBJ2-3, with 7 bases lining up with TRBD1. This CDR3 is built from 17 residues. V trimming: 2 bases; J trimming: 0 bases; junction bases outside the gene matches: 8. CDR3 nucleotide sequence: TGTGCCAGCAGTTTAAGTAAGGACAGGAGAAGCACAGATACGCAGTATTTT. This gives the protein CASSLSKDRRSTDTQYF.

This clonotype was counted at least ten times. The chain recombines TRBV11-2 with TRBJ1-2; D unresolved. V lost 1 base to trimming and J lost 8 bases, with 32 bases between them. Germline CDR1 is SGHAT and CDR2 is FQNNGV. This CDR3 is 20 amino acids long. The CDR3 is CASSLGGRHSYLYGSSGYTF. In nucleotides, the CDR3 is TGTGCCAGCAGCTTAGGTGGTCGACACTCATACCTCTATGGGTCATCCGGCTACACCTTC.

The chain combines TRBV5-4 with TRBJ2-5; 9 bases align to TRBD1. Germline CDR1 reads SGHNT; CDR2 reads YYREEE (reference sequence). The CDR3 has 14 amino acids. The trim removed 4 bases at V and 4 bases at J, leaving 5 bases unmatched. CDR3 protein: CASSTTGGLETQYF. The CDR3 coding sequence is TGTGCCAGCAGCACAACAGGGGGCCTAGAGACCCAGTACTTC.